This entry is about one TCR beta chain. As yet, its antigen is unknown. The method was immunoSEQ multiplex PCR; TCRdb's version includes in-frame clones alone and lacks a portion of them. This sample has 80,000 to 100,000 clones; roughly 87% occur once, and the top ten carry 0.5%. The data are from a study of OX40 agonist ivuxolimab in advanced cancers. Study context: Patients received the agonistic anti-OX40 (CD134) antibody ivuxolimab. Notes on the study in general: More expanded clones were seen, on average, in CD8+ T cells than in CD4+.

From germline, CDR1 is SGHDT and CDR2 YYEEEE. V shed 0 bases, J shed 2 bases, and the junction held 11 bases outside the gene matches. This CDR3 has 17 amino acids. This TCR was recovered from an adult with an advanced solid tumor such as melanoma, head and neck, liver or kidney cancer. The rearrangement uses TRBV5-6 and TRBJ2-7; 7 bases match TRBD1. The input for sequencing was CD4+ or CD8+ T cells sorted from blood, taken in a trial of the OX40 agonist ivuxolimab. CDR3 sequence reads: CASSLDLHLRGTYEQYF. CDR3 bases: TGTGCCAGCAGCTTGGACCTCCACCTCAGGGGGACCTACGAGCAGTACTTC.